One and the same sample provided the 14 T cell receptor beta chains below, sequenced in a study of post-analysis software for immune sequencing data. Antigens of these TCRs are unknown. Each TCR beta cDNA library carried unique molecular identifiers. TCRdb re-analysed the PCR reads in MiXCR, keeping a single row per CDR3 protein. The table shows 650,000 to 850,000 distinct CDR3 sequences, with around 45% occurring only once. Study-level findings and limits: With TRBV5-6, TRBV5-1 and TRBV20-1 included, about five TRBV segments were more frequent in patients than in controls.

The material sequenced was blood. The receptors here all came from a girl aged 5-17 years with multiple sclerosis.

The chain joins TRBV20-1 to TRBJ1-4; tentative D call: TRBD1 (6 bases). The length of the CDR3 is 13 residues. V was trimmed by 6 bases and J by 4 bases, leaving 12 bases between them. In germline, CDR1 is DFQATT, CDR2 SNEGSKA (reference sequence). The CDR3 DNA reads TGCAGTGCCTTAGGGGGGTTTAATGAAAAACTGTTTTTT. This gives the protein CSALGGFNEKLFF.

This clonotype was detected only a few times. The chain couples TRBV4-1 to TRBJ2-7, with TRBD2 matching over 8 bases. This CDR3 has 15 residues. The V gene's germline CDR1 is MGHRA and CDR2 YSYEKL. Trimming cost V 2 bases and J 3 bases; bases outside gene matches: 6. CDR3 DNA sequence: TGCGCCAGCAGCCAACCGGGACTAGACGGCTACGAGCAGTACTTC. This gives the protein CASSQPGLDGYEQYF.

This clonotype was detected a few times. V and J are TRBV12-3 or TRBV12-4 and TRBJ2-1; TRBD2 matches at 12 bases. The CDR3 is made up of 13 amino acids. After removal of 8 bases from V and 8 bases from J, the junction contained 4 bases not matched to a gene. In DNA form, the CDR3 reads TGTGCCAGCGCTAGCGGGAGGGTCTATGAGCAGTTCTTC. Its protein product is CASASGRVYEQFF.

J is TRBJ2-1 and V is TRBV24-1; possibly TRBD2 for D (6 bases). The germline CDR1 and CDR2 sequences are KGHDR and SFDVKD. The CDR3 sequence is 13 residues long. The CDR3 DNA follows: TGTGCAGCCAGGAGGGATGGCCTGGGTGAGCAGTTCTTC. Encoded protein: CAARRDGLGEQFF.

The chain has TRBV6-2 or TRBV6-3 and TRBJ1-5; D is uncertain. Germline V gene data show CDR1 as MNHEY and CDR2 as SVGEGT. Trimming removed 0 bases from V and 6 bases from J, with 6 bases in between. The CDR3 sequence is 13 residues long. The chain's CDR3 is CASSYSKVQPQHF. CDR3 nucleotides: TGTGCCAGCAGTTACTCGAAAGTTCAGCCCCAGCATTTT.

This clonotype appeared a few times. This chain links TRBV29-1 with TRBJ2-7; 10 bases agree with TRBD2. The ends lost 4 bases at V and 3 bases at J; junction bases unmatched: 15. This CDR3 spans 17 amino acids. Germline CDR1 and CDR2: SQVTM and ANQGSEA. The CDR3, as DNA: TGCAGCGTTGTTACTAATATCCTAGCGGGAGATTTCTACGAGCAGTACTTC. It translates to CSVVTNILAGDFYEQYF.

The V and J genes are TRBV7-2 and TRBJ2-5; D remains unclear. Per germline, CDR1 SGHTA and CDR2 FQGNSA. This CDR3 spans 15 amino acids. The ends were cut back, 1 base at V and 0 bases at J, with 9 bases in the middle. The CDR3 DNA reads TGTGCCAGCAGCTTAGTGGGGATGAACCAAGAGACCCAGTACTTC. It is translated as CASSLVGMNQETQYF.

The chain has TRBV4-3 and TRBJ2-7; 10 bases map to TRBD1. The CDR3 loop spans 15 amino acids. Germline-derived CDR1 and CDR2 are LGHNA and YSLEER. V lost 5 bases to trimming and J lost 4 bases; unmatched junction nucleotides: 8. Here the CDR3 reads CASSGYRGQGYEQYF. CDR3 in DNA: TGCGCCAGCAGCGGATACCGGGGACAGGGGTACGAGCAGTACTTC.

This chain uses TRBV29-1 with TRBJ1-3, with 9 bases lining up with TRBD1. The V and J ends lost 7 bases and 2 bases, in that order; junction bases with no gene match: 9. Per the germline V gene, CDR1 is SQVTM and CDR2 is ANQGSEA. The CDR3 runs 15 residues. The CDR3 DNA reads as TGCAGCGCCGCTACCGGGACAGGGACTGGAAACACCATATATTTT. Translation: CSAATGTGTGNTIYF.

The genes are TRBV6-2 or TRBV6-3 and TRBJ1-5; 11 bases match TRBD1. The CDR3 runs to 17 residues. Germline CDR1 and CDR2: MNHEY and SVGEGT. The ends lost 5 bases at V and 1 base at J; junction bases unmatched: 7. The CDR3 DNA is TGTGCCAGCAGTCCCTTGGACAGGGGGCCGAGCAATCAGCCCCAGCATTTT. Translated, it gives CASSPLDRGPSNQPQHF.

The rearrangement uses TRBV29-1 and TRBJ1-2; D gene uncertain. V was cut by 4 bases and J by 7 bases, with 13 bases left in between. The germline gives CDR1 SQVTM, CDR2 ANQGSEA. This CDR3 contains 12 residues. CDR3 region: CSVGGDRPGYTF. The CDR3 nucleotides are TGCAGCGTTGGGGGAGACCGGCCTGGCTACACCTTC.

The V call is TRBV24-1, the J call TRBJ2-3, with D possibly TRBD2 on 7 matching bases. Per germline, CDR1 KGHDR and CDR2 SFDVKD. The CDR3 extends over 17 amino acids. Trimming shortened V by 5 bases and J by 6 bases, and 23 bases separated the two germline ends. CDR3 amino acids: CATSALGAGAQPDTQYF. In DNA form, the CDR3 reads TGTGCCACCAGTGCCCTGGGGGCGGGAGCCCAGCCCGATACGCAGTATTTT.

This clonotype showed up just a few times. DNA of the CDR3: TGTGCCACCAGTGATCCCCAGGGGGACAGGAGCTCCTACAATGAGCAGTTCTTC. This translates into CATSDPQGDRSSYNEQFF. This sequence joins TRBV24-1 and TRBJ2-1; 8 nucleotides line up with TRBD1. Germline V CDR1 and CDR2: KGHDR, SFDVKD. Trimming removed 3 bases from V and 0 bases from J; junction bases left unmatched: 9. The CDR3 runs 18 residues.

This chain joins TRBV19 and TRBJ1-1; D is unresolved. CDR1 LNHDA and CDR2 SQIVND come from the germline V gene (reference sequence). This CDR3 is 13 amino acids long. V gave up 3 bases and J gave up 1 base, with 6 bases separating them. The CDR3, as DNA: TGTGCCAGTAGTATCTGGGAGAACACTGAAGCTTTCTTT. Its protein is CASSIWENTEAFF.